A selection of T cell receptor beta chains follows, all from one sample in a study of blood T cell repertoires in COVID-19. Using immunoSEQ multiplex PCR, the repertoire was profiled, and TCRdb retains in-frame clones only, with some absent. The data contain some 250,000 clones, roughly 88% of them singletons. Sequences were obtained from peripheral blood. Receptors were obtained from a woman in her 30s with acute or convalescent COVID-19. The CDR3 runs from the conserved cysteine through the conserved F or W. A D gene is named only where the DNA matches it firmly. The size of a clone is reported for some rows only, either as once, few or many, or as a class for expanded clones.

v_call	d_call	j_call	clone_size	cdr3_nt	cdr3_aa
TRBV6-2/TRBV6-3	NA	TRBJ2-2	few	TGTGCCAGCAGTTACGACTCGGGCGGGGAGGTCTTGAACACCGGGGAGCTGTTTTTT	CASSYDSGGEVLNTGELFF
TRBV14	NA	TRBJ2-7	NA	TGTGCCAGCAGCCACGTTGGCATGCCCTACGAGCAGTACTTC	CASSHVGMPYEQYF
TRBV27	NA	TRBJ2-1	once	TGTGCCAGCAGTTTATGGGCAGGAAACATGGGGGGAGGTCTAAATGAGCAGTTCTTC	CASSLWAGNMGGGLNEQFF
TRBV11-2	NA	TRBJ2-5	NA	TGTGCCAGCAGCTTAGAAGGAGGGTTGCAAGAGACCCAGTACTTC	CASSLEGGLQETQYF
TRBV10-2	NA	TRBJ2-7	NA	TGCGCCAGCAGCCCACGGGGAGCCTACGAGCAGTACTTC	CASSPRGAYEQYF
TRBV11-2	NA	TRBJ2-2	NA	TGTGCCAGCAGCCCACGGGCCGGGGAGCTGTTTTTT	CASSPRAGELFF
TRBV4-3	TRBD1	TRBJ1-2	NA	TGCGCCAGCAGCCAAGATCCAGGGACAGATGGCTACACCTTC	CASSQDPGTDGYTF
TRBV30	TRBD2	TRBJ2-2	few	TGTGCCTGGAGTGTCACTAGCGGGGGTAACACCGGGGAGCTGTTTTTT	CAWSVTSGGNTGELFF
TRBV10-1	NA	TRBJ2-3	NA	TGCGCCAGCAGTGCAGGGTCCACAGATACGCAGTATTTT	CASSAGSTDTQYF
TRBV6-1	TRBD1	TRBJ2-5	NA	TGTGCCAGCAGTGGAGAATACGGACAGGGGGCTTACGAGACCCAGTACTTC	CASSGEYGQGAYETQYF
TRBV20-1	NA	TRBJ2-2	NA	TGCAGTGCTAGACGGGACGGGGAGCTGTTTTTT	CSARRDGELFF